At least ten counts were recorded for the clone carrying this T cell receptor beta chain. Its antigen is not identified. Per germline, CDR1 SEHNR and CDR2 FQNEAQ (reference sequence). Trimming took 2 bases from V and 6 from J, leaving 8 bases between them. The length of the CDR3 is 12 residues. This sample stems from a study of CD8 T cells in ankylosing spondylitis. The TCR beta libraries were generated through quantitative 5'-RACE incorporating molecular barcodes. TCRdb re-analysed the 5' RACE reads in MiXCR, keeping a single row per CDR3 protein. The table lists over 450,000 distinct CDR3 sequences, over 9.5% of them singletons. General study points: Disease-associated clones were reportedly significantly overrepresented in matched ankylosing spondylitis synovial fluid. In peripheral blood, disease-linked CD8+ clones occurred at relatively low frequencies. Certain motif variants had earlier been reported in reactive arthritis synovial fluid and blood. Fewer than 10 highly homologous variants formed a TCR beta motif that appeared characteristic of ankylosing spondylitis blood.

The chain carries TRBV7-9 and TRBJ2-7; unclear D gene. Sequenced input: blood, either unsorted or a sorted T cell fraction (not recorded which). This receptor was obtained from a male donor with ankylosing spondylitis. This CDR3 is CASSLWGSEQYV. The CDR3 DNA follows: TGTGCCAGCAGCTTATGGGGATCCGAGCAGTACGTC.